The entry below describes one T cell receptor beta chain. This record belongs to a study of CD8 T cells in Susac syndrome. Roughly 0.45 to 1 ug RNA was reverse transcribed with random hexamers. Amplification of TCR beta CDR3 used immunoSEQ multiplex PCR across 54 Vbeta and 13 Jbeta. TCRdb reprocessed the immunoSEQ multiplex PCR reads with MiXCR, giving one entry per CDR3 protein. The repertoire holds 180,000 or so distinct CDR3 sequences, with about 94% as singletons. The CDR3 contains 14 residues. The V segment lost 6 bases and the J segment 7 bases; nucleotides outside the gene matches: 9. Germline V gene sequence: CDR1 SGHDN, CDR2 FVKESK. The control participants were healthy donors, and these controls were matched with respect to both age and sex.

What was sequenced was CD4+ T cells from PBMCs. This chain links TRBV14 with TRBJ2-1; 7 bases fit TRBD2. The sequence came from a human donor in good health. The CDR3 spells CASSLGRASNEQFF. The CDR3 coding sequence is TGTGCCAGCAGTCTTGGGAGGGCGAGTAATGAGCAGTTCTTC.